This TCR beta chain originates from a study of identifying expanded T cells in peripheral blood. Study results and limitations: Over approximately two and four weeks, about 15 and 18 clones changed, versus approximately 1.2 between replicates. Across healthy donors, higher total template counts meant significantly greater approximately two-week count variance.

Produced via immunoSEQ multiplex PCR; TCRdb's table is partial and in-frame only. Altogether about 78,000 clones are present, around four fifths being singletons, with the ten largest covering around 19%. The germline V gene encodes CDR1 LNHNV and CDR2 YYDKDF (reference sequence). This CDR3 comprises 16 residues. With 0 bases clipped from V and 4 bases from J, the junction kept 4 bases outside the gene matches. As regards this clone: Its antigen is undetermined.

No infections or other immune events were documented during collection. This clonotype was obtained from a person aged 18 to 69 in good health. This sequence joins TRBV15 and TRBJ2-1, with 9 nucleotides matching TRBD2. Sequencing was performed on blood. This CDR3 is CATSRDPSGIYNEQFF. The CDR3 coding sequence is TGTGCCACCAGCAGAGATCCTAGCGGGATTTACAATGAGCAGTTCTTC.